This T cell receptor beta chain was profiled in a study of beta chain features in type 1 diabetes. Study in general: In age, gender and cell yields, patients were similar to healthy donors. Study outcomes and limitations: Insertions were fewer and deletions more numerous at VDJ junctions in type 1 diabetes patients. Moderately but significantly shorter TCRB CDR3s were found in Type 1 diabetes patients in all four CD4+ subsets.

Every donor had blood drawn once into heparin, approximately 0.11 L on average. Per germline, CDR1 GTSNPN and CDR2 SVGIG (reference sequence). Trimming removed 4 bases at V and 8 bases at J, with 18 bases between. The CDR3 length is 15 residues. Concerning this clone: Its target is unknown.

Of the isolated RNA, all was reverse transcribed, and so the sequenced material was expressed TCRB transcripts. For naive, central memory and regulatory T cell samples, reads averaged around 3.5 million. TCRdb's table, derived via immunoSEQ multiplex PCR, lists solely in-frame clones and lacks some. This sample yields roughly 730,000 clones, of which roughly 13% are seen a single time; 0.022% belongs to the top ten. The chain joins TRBV30 to TRBJ1-6, with D uncertain. Sequencing used naive CD4+ T cells from blood. This clonotype was sampled from a man aged 18 to 30 with type 1 diabetes. The CDR3 DNA follows: TGTGCCTGGACCTTGAATGGGATAGATTATTCACCCCTCCACTTT. It is translated as CAWTLNGIDYSPLHF. Together with reference TRBV30 and TRBJ1-6, the CDR3 gives the full variable domain: SQTIHQWPATLVQPVGSPLSLECTVEGTSNPNLYWYRQAAGRGLQLLFYSVGIGQISSEVPQNLSASRPQDRQFILSSKKLLLSDSGFYLCAWTLNGIDYSPLHFGNGTRLTVT.